This T cell receptor (beta chain) was identified in a study of a mutant IDH1 vaccine in newly diagnosed glioma. Study summary: Treated patients had a mean age of about 40 years and a roughly 60% male, around 40% female split. Most patients had received both radiotherapy and temozolomide, the prior options being radiotherapy, temozolomide, or both. General study points: Roughly 92% of patients showed vaccine-induced immune responses across multiple MHC alleles. The authors found pseudoprogression apparently unrelated to changes in top peripheral T cell clonotypes.

Time point meaning: baseline, week 1 (first vaccination visit). Treatment given: pre-vaccination baseline after standard-of-care therapy. Comment on this clone: Antigen specificity is unknown.

Profiled with immunoSEQ multiplex PCR; TCRdb holds only in-frame clones, not every one. The sample comprises some 70,000 clones, more than 65% of which are singletons, and over 8% rests with the top ten. V shed 4 bases and J 3 bases; nucleotides not matched to a gene: 1. Germline assignment: CDR1 SNHLY and CDR2 FYNNEI. CDR3 length: 14 amino acids. This chain links TRBV2 with TRBJ1-5; 9 bases are a match to TRBD1. The sample in question was PBMCs, obtained from a glioma patient treated with radiotherapy, temozolomide or both. The TCR originated in a man in his forties or fifties with glioma. In nucleotides, the CDR3 is TGTGCCAGCAGTGGGGACAGGGCCAATCAGCCCCAGCATTTT. This encodes CASSGDRANQPQHF.